This T cell receptor (beta chain) was found in a study of blood T cells in healthy people across ages. General study points: TCR beta diversity correlated strongly with naive T cell percentage.

This clonotype was seen many times. Its antigen remains unidentified. V dropped 2 bases and J dropped 4 bases, with 9 bases sitting between them. Germline V lookup: CDR1 MNHEY, CDR2 SVGAGI. The CDR3 contains 13 residues. For the second PCR, which ran for 7 to 11 cycles, a sample-barcoded 5' primer and a J-beta primer mix were used. Tagging of each cDNA molecule was performed by a template-switch adaptor with 12 random nucleotides. CDR3-containing paired-end reads numbered at least 2.5 million in each sample. TCRdb itself ran the 5' RACE reads through MiXCR, one entry per CDR3 protein. Here the sample spans over 550,000 distinct CDR3 sequences, roughly 30% being singletons.

The origin of this receptor is an elderly woman in good health. The rearrangement uses TRBV6-5 and TRBJ2-7; no firm D call. Source material: blood. CDR3 sequence (DNA): TGTGCCAGCAGTTACACTACAAGTTACGAGCAGTACTTC. Protein product: CASSYTTSYEQYF.